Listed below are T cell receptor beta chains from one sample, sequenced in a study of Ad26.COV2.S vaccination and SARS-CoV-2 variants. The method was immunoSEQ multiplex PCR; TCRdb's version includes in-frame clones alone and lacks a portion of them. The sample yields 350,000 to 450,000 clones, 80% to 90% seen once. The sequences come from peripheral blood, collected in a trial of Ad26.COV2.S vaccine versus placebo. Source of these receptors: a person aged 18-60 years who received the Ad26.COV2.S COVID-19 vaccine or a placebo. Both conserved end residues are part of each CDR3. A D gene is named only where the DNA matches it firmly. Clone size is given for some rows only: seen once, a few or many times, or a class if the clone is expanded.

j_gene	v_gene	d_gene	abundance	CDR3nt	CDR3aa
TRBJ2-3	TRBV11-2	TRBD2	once	TGTGCCAGCAGCCTAAAGCGGGGTCGCACAGATACGCAGTATTTT	CASSLKRGRTDTQYF
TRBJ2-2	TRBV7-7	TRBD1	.	TGTGCTAGCAGCAACAGGGGTTCGAACACCGGGGAGCTGTTTTTT	CASSNRGSNTGELFF
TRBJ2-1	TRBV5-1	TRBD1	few	TGCGCCAGCAGCGCCGGGACAGGGGGCTACAATGAGCAGTTCTTC	CASSAGTGGYNEQFF
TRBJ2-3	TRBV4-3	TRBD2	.	TGCGCCAGCAGCCAAGATTCTCCGGCTAGCGGGGGGGGAGGAAAGCAGTATTTT	CASSQDSPASGGGGKQYF
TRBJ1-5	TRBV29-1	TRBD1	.	TGCAGCGTAAAAACAGGGGGCGCCGGAAATCAGCCCCAGCATTTT	CSVKTGGAGNQPQHF
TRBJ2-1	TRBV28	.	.	TGTGCCAGCACTCCTTCCTACAATGAGCAGTTCTTC	CASTPSYNEQFF
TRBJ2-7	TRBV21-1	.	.	TGTGCCAGCAGCCACCGGAGACAGGGTGGCCACGAGCAGTACTTC	CASSHRRQGGHEQYF
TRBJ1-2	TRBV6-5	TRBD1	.	TGTGCCAGCACCCCTGGGACAGGGGGCAGCTACACCTTC	CASTPGTGGSYTF
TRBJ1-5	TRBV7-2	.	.	TGTGCCAGCAGCTTAGACAAGTATAGCAATCAGCCCCAGCATTTT	CASSLDKYSNQPQHF
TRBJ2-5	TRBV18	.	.	TGTGCCAGCTCATCAATGGGGGGGCGAGAGACCCAGTACTTC	CASSSMGGRETQYF